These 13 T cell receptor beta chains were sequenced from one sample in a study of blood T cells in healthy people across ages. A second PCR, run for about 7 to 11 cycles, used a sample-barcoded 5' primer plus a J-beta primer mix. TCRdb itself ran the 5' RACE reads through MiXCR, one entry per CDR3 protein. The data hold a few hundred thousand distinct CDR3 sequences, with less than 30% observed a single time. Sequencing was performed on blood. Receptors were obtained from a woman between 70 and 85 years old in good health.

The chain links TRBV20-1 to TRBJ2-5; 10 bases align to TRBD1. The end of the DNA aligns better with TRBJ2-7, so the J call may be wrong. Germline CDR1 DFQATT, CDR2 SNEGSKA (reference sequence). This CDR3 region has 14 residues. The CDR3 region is CSAWGDRGSYEQYF. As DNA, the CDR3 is TGCAGTGCTTGGGGGGACAGGGGTTCCTACGAGCAGTACTTC.

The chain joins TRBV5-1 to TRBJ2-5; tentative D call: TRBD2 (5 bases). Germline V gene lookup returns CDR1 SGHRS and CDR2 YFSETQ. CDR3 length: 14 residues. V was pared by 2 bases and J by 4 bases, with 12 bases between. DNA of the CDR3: TGCGCCAGCAGCTTCGCGGCGGGTGGAGAGACCCAGTACTTC. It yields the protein CASSFAAGGETQYF.

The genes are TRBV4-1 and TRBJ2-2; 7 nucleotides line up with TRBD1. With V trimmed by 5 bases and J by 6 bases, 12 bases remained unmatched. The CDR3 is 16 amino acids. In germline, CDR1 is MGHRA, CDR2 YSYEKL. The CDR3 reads CASSLTQGILAGELFF. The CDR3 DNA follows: TGCGCCAGCAGCTTAACACAGGGGATTTTGGCCGGGGAGCTGTTTTTT.

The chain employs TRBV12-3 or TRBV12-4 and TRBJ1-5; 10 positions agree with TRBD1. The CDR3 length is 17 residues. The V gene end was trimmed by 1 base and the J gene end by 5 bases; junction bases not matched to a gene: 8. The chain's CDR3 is CASSLEGTGAPDQPQHF. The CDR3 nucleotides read TGTGCCAGCAGTTTAGAAGGGACAGGGGCCCCCGATCAGCCCCAGCATTTT.

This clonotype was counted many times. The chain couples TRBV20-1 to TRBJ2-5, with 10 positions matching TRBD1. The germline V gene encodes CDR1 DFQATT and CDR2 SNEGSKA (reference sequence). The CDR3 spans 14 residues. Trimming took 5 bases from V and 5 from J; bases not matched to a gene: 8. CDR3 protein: CSAPGQGQIETQYF. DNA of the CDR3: TGCAGTGCTCCGGGACAGGGGCAAATTGAGACCCAGTACTTC.

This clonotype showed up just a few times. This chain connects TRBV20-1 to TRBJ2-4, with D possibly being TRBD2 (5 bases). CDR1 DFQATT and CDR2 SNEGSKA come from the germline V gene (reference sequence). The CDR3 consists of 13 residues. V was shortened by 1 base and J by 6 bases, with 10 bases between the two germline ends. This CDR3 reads CSARGGKGNIQYF. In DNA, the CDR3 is TGCAGTGCTAGAGGAGGGAAGGGAAACATTCAGTACTTC.

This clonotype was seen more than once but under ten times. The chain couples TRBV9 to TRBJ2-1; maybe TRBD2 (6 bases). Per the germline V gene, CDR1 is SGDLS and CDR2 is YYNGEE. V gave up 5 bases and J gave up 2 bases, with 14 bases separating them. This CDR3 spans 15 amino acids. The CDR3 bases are TGTGCCAGCAGTGAATTAGCGGAGACCTACAATGAGCAGTTCTTC. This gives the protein CASSELAETYNEQFF.

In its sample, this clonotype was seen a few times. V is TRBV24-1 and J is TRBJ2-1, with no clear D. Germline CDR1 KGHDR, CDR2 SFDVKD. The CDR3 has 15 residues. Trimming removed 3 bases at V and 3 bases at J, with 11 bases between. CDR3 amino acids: CATSDRQFLYNEQFF. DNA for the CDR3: TGTGCCACCAGTGATCGACAATTTCTCTACAATGAGCAGTTCTTC.

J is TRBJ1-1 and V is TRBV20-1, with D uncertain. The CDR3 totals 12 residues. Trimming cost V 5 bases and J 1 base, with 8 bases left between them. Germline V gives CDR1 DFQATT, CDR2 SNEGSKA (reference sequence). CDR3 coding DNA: TGCAGTGCTTCCCTGCCGAACACTGAAGCTTTCTTT. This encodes CSASLPNTEAFF.

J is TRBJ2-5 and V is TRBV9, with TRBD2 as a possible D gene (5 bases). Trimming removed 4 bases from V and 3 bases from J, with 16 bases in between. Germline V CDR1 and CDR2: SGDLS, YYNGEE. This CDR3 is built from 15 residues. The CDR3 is CASSSRTATKETQYF. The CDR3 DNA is TGTGCCAGCAGCTCCCGGACTGCTACGAAAGAGACCCAGTACTTC.

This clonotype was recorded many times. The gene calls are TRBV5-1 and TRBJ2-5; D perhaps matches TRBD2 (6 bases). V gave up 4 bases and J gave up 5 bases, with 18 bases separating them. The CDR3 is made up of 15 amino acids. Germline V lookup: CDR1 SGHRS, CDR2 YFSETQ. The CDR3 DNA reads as TGCGCCAGCAGCAGCACCGGGACTGGCCTTGAGACCCAGTACTTC. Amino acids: CASSSTGTGLETQYF.

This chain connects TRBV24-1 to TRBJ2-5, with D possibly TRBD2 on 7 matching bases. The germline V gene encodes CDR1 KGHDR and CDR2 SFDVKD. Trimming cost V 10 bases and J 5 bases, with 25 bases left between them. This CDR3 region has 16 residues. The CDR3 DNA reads TGTGCCACGGAATTGGGGAGAGGAGGGGGGGAGGAGACCCAGTACTTC. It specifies CATELGRGGGEETQYF.

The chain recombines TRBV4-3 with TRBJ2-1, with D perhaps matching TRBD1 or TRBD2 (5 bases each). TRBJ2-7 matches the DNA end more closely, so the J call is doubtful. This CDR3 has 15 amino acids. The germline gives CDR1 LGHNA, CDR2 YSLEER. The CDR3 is CASSQDREGIYEQYF. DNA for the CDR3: TGCGCCAGCAGCCAAGATAGAGAGGGGATCTACGAGCAGTACTTC.